The rows below give T cell receptor beta chains drawn from one sample of a study of T cell repertoires in cytomegalovirus infection. No cognate antigen is known for these TCRs. TCRdb recomputed calls from the reads with MiXCR, one row per CDR3 protein. The sample has roughly 100,000 distinct CDR3 sequences, around 45% seen once. The specimen was CD8+ T cells from cultured PBMCs, collected from culture after CMV antigen stimulation. Every receptor here comes from a human donor in good health (CMV status not recorded). Some clones in this sample may be carry-over from other donors' samples. Each CDR3 is given with its conserved first and last residue. The D gene is left open where the match is weak. Clone size appears in some rows only: once, few, many, or a class for an expanded clone.

abundance,d_gene,v_gene,j_gene,CDR3aa,CDR3nt
.,TRBD1,TRBV5-1,TRBJ1-2,CASSSTGGNYGYTF,TGCGCCAGCAGCTCGACAGGGGGAAACTATGGCTACACCTTC
few,.,TRBV2,TRBJ1-2,CASSESAVASGNYGYTF,TGTGCCAGCAGTGAATCGGCGGTGGCGTCTGGTAACTATGGCTACACCTTC
.,.,TRBV25-1,TRBJ1-2,CASSAQVEGYTF,TGTGCCAGCAGTGCGCAGGTTGAAGGCTACACCTTC
many,TRBD1,TRBV5-1,TRBJ1-6,CASSVTGLSSPLHF,TGCGCCAGCAGCGTGACAGGGTTAAGTTCACCCCTCCACTTT
.,.,TRBV4-1,TRBJ2-7,CASSLTDGAYEQYF,TGCGCCAGCAGCCTCACGGACGGCGCCTACGAGCAGTACTTC
.,.,TRBV11-3,TRBJ2-1,CASSLAWGEQFF,TGTGCCAGCAGCTTGGCCTGGGGGGAGCAGTTCTTC
.,TRBD1,TRBV25-1,TRBJ1-1,CASSEWGQGNTEAFF,TGTGCCAGCAGTGAATGGGGACAGGGGAACACTGAAGCTTTCTTT
many,.,TRBV27,TRBJ2-7,CASSHGASTSYEQYF,TGTGCCAGCAGCCATGGGGCTAGCACATCCTACGAGCAGTACTTC
few,.,TRBV19,TRBJ2-7,CASSWRTSYEQYF,TGTGCCAGTAGTTGGCGGACCTCCTACGAGCAGTACTTC
many,.,TRBV12-3/TRBV12-4,TRBJ1-1,CASSFGKTEAFF,TGTGCCAGCAGTTTTGGAAAGACTGAAGCTTTCTTT
many,.,TRBV7-9,TRBJ2-1,CASSLTADNEQFF,TGTGCCAGCAGCTTGACGGCGGACAATGAGCAGTTCTTC
.,.,TRBV7-8,TRBJ2-3,CASSLSGGGAGDTQYF,TGTGCCAGCAGCTTATCCGGTGGGGGGGCGGGAGATACGCAGTATTTT
.,.,TRBV27,TRBJ2-7,CATSAGDYEQYF,TGTGCCACGTCGGCCGGGGACTACGAGCAGTACTTC
many,.,TRBV5-6,TRBJ2-3,CASSTLIEVTDTQYF,TGTGCCAGCAGCACCCTCATAGAGGTTACAGATACGCAGTATTTT
few,.,TRBV13,TRBJ1-3,CASSSYGNTIYF,TGTGCCAGCAGCTCCTATGGCAACACCATATATTTT
.,.,TRBV11-2,TRBJ1-5,CASSPDAGVGQPQHF,TGTGCCAGCAGCCCTGACGCTGGCGTCGGTCAGCCCCAGCATTTT
few,TRBD2,TRBV27,TRBJ2-4,CASSPNPLLAGDKNIQYF,TGTGCCAGCAGTCCTAACCCCTTACTTGCGGGGGACAAAAACATTCAGTACTTC
few,.,TRBV4-1,TRBJ2-3,CASSPRLGGRVELSPPDTQYF,TGCGCCAGCAGCCCCCGGTTAGGGGGGCGCGTGGAGTTATCCCCCCCAGATACGCAGTATTTT
many,.,TRBV19,TRBJ2-7,CASSATGLSYEQYF,TGTGCCAGTAGTGCGACAGGTCTTTCCTACGAGCAGTACTTC
many,TRBD1,TRBV27,TRBJ2-7,CASSLARGHEQYF,TGTGCCAGCAGTTTGGCCAGGGGGCACGAGCAGTACTTC
.,.,TRBV27,TRBJ1-6,CASSVTGNSPLHF,TGTGCCAGCAGTGTCACAGGAAATTCACCCCTCCACTTT
once,TRBD1,TRBV6-1,TRBJ1-1,CAVPGQGANTEAFF,TGTGCCGTTCCAGGACAGGGGGCGAACACTGAAGCTTTCTTT